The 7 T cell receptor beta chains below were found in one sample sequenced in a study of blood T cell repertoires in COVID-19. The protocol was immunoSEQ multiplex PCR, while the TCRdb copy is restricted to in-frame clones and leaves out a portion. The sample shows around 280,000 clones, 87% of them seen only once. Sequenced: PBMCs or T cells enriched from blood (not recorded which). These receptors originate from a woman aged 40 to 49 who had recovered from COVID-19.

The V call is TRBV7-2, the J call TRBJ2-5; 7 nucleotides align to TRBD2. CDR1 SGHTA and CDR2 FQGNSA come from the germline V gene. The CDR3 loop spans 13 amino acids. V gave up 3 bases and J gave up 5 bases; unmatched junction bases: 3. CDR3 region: CASSFREAETQYF. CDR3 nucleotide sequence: TGTGCCAGCAGCTTCCGGGAGGCGGAGACCCAGTACTTC.

CDR3 DNA: TGTGCCAGCAGTTTGGGCAGGGTGGTCACCGGGGAGCTGTTTTTT. This translates into CASSLGRVVTGELFF. The chain combines TRBV28 with TRBJ2-2, with D perhaps matching TRBD1 (5 bases). From germline, CDR1 is MDHEN and CDR2 SYDVKM. The CDR3 consists of 15 residues. The V gene lost 3 bases and the J gene lost 4 bases, with 12 bases spanning the gap. Using reference TRBV28 and TRBJ2-2 for the parts outside the CDR3, the full variable domain is DVKVTQSSRYLVKRTGEKVFLECVQDMDHENMFWYRQDPGLGLRLIYFSYDVKMKEKGDIPEGYSVSREKKERFSLILESASTNQTSMYLCASSLGRVVTGELFFGEGSRLTVL.

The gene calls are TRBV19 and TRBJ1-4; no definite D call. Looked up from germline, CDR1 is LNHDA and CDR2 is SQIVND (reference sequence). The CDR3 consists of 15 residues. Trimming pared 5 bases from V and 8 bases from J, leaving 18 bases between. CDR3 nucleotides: TGTGCCAGTAGTCCCATCGGGGTTGGCATCGAAAAACTGTTTTTT. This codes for CASSPIGVGIEKLFF.

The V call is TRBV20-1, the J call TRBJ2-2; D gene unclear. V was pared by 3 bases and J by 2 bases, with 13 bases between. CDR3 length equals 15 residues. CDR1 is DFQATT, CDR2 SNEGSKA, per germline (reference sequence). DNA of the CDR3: TGCAGTGCTAGTGCCCTCCCTCTAAACACCGGGGAGCTGTTTTTT. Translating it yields CSASALPLNTGELFF.

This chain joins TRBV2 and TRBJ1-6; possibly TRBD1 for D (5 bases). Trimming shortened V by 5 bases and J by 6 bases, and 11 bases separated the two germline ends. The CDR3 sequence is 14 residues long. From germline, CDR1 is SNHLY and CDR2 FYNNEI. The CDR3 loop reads CASSKQEFNSPLHF. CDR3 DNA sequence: TGTGCCAGCAGTAAACAGGAATTTAATTCACCCCTCCACTTT.

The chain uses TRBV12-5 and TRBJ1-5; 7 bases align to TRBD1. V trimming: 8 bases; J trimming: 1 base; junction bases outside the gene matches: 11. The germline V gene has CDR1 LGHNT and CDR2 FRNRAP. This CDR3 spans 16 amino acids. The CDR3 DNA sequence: TGTGCTAGTCCCTTAACAGGGGCCATGAGCAATCAGCCCCAGCATTTT. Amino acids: CASPLTGAMSNQPQHF.

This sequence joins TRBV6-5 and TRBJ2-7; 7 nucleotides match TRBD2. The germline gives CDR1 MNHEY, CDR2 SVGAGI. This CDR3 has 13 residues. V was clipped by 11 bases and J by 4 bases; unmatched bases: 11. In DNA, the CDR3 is TGTGCCCATAGCAAGGGACTAATATACGAGCAGTACTTC. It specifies CAHSKGLIYEQYF.